The TCR beta chain described here comes from a study of Ad26.COV2.S vaccination and SARS-CoV-2 variants. The study, taken as a whole, reports: The TCR-based breadth and depth measures might underestimate overall T cell responses. The placebo group had lower spike-specific TCR breadth than the vaccine recipients did.

Profiled with immunoSEQ multiplex PCR; TCRdb holds only in-frame clones, not every one. The repertoire holds around 400,000 clones, around four fifths seen once, with approximately 7.8% in the top ten. Regarding this clone: As yet, its antigen is unknown.

Treatment: roughly 19 received Ad26.COV2.S at low or high dose, single or two shots; about 5 received placebo; per-sample allocation not given. Samples came from day 63 after the first vaccine or placebo injection. The CDR3 is 14 residues long. CDR1 and CDR2 from the germline V gene are SGHTA and FQGTGA. Trimming removed 5 bases from V and 2 bases from J, with 12 bases in between. The rearrangement uses TRBV7-3 and TRBJ1-2; D not certain. This sample comprised peripheral blood, obtained in a trial of Ad26.COV2.S vaccine versus placebo. The TCR comes from a person aged 18-65 years who received the Ad26.COV2.S COVID-19 vaccine or a placebo. CDR3 amino acids: CASSHGTANYGYTF. DNA for the CDR3: TGTGCCAGCAGCCATGGAACGGCAAACTATGGCTACACCTTC.